Shown below are 16 T cell receptor beta chains from a single sample sequenced in a study of CD8 T cells in Susac syndrome. Random hexamers were used to reverse transcribe the RNA input (about 0.5 to 1 ug). One entry per CDR3 protein results from TCRdb running MiXCR on the immunoSEQ multiplex PCR reads. The sample has 200,000 or so distinct CDR3 sequences; around 95% are singletons. The material sequenced was CD4+ T cells from PBMCs. These receptors were obtained from a human donor with Susac syndrome.

This chain uses TRBV6-5 with TRBJ1-2; TRBD1 might be the D (5 bases). The germline V gene has CDR1 MNHEY and CDR2 SVGAGI. The CDR3 spans 13 residues. Trimming pared 2 bases from V and 5 bases from J, leaving 9 bases between. The CDR3 sequence: CASSYPGWYGYTF. CDR3 nucleotides: TGTGCCAGCAGTTACCCAGGGTGGTATGGCTACACCTTC.

The V gene is TRBV29-1, the J gene TRBJ2-3, with D unresolved. V was cut by 1 base and J by 3 bases, with 8 bases left in between. The CDR3 consists of 13 residues. The germline CDR1 and CDR2 sequences are SQVTM and ANQGSEA. CDR3 sequence (DNA): TGCAGCGTTGAAGTCCTAGTAACAGATACGCAGTATTTT. It is translated as CSVEVLVTDTQYF.

J is TRBJ1-1 and V is TRBV30, with 7 bases matching TRBD1. Germline V gene data show CDR1 as GTSNPN and CDR2 as SVGIG (reference sequence). Trimming at V came to 2 bases and at J to 10 bases, leaving 13 bases not matched to a gene. The CDR3 extends over 14 amino acids. CDR3 amino acids: CAWSLRQGQGGAFF. The DNA of the CDR3 is TGTGCCTGGAGTCTCCGACAGGGCCAGGGGGGAGCTTTCTTT.

The rearrangement uses TRBV12-3 or TRBV12-4 and TRBJ1-2; TRBD1 might be the D (5 bases). With 8 bases removed from V and 4 bases from J, the gap between germline ends came to 26 bases. The CDR3 runs to 17 residues. This chain's CDR3 is CASGPIRDLRSTYGYTF. CDR3 DNA: TGTGCCAGCGGCCCGATCAGGGACCTTCGTTCGACCTATGGCTACACCTTC.

The CDR3 DNA follows: TGTGCCAGCAGCCAAGATGGACTAGGGGGCGGGTTCTTC. Its protein product is CASSQDGLGGGFF. The chain employs TRBV3-1 and TRBJ2-1, with D possibly called TRBD1 or TRBD2 (7 bases each). The CDR3 runs to 13 residues. Germline V lookup: CDR1 LGHDT, CDR2 YNNKEL (reference sequence). V was cut by 0 bases and J by 15 bases, with 15 bases left in between.

The chain joins TRBV28 to TRBJ2-5; no definite D call. The ends were cut back, 10 bases at V and 1 base at J, with 10 bases in the middle. The length of the CDR3 is 12 residues. Per the germline V gene, CDR1 is MDHEN and CDR2 is SYDVKM. The CDR3: CATRRTQETQYF. The CDR3 DNA follows: TGTGCCACCAGGCGAACCCAAGAGACCCAGTACTTC. The variable domain in full, with the rest retrieved from reference TRBV28 and TRBJ2-5, is DVKVTQSSRYLVKRTGEKVFLECVQDMDHENMFWYRQDPGLGLRLIYFSYDVKMKEKGDIPEGYSVSREKKERFSLILESASTNQTSMYLCATRRTQETQYFGPGTRLLVL.

This chain links TRBV7-3 with TRBJ2-7; 10 nucleotides align to TRBD1. Germline CDR1 and CDR2: SGHTA and FQGTGA. J gave up 5 bases and V 0 bases, and 4 bases lay outside the gene matches. The CDR3 runs to 15 residues. For the CDR3, the DNA is TGTGCCAGCAGCTTAACCGGGACAGGGGACCACGAGCAGTACTTC. Encoded protein: CASSLTGTGDHEQYF. The variable domain in full, with the rest retrieved from reference TRBV7-3 and TRBJ2-7, is GAGVSQTPSNKVTEKGKYVELRCDPISGHTALYWYRQSLGQGPEFLIYFQGTGAADDSGLPNDRFFAVRPEGSVSTLKIQRTERGDSAVYLCASSLTGTGDHEQYFGPGTRLTVT.

V gene TRBV12-3 or TRBV12-4 combines with J gene TRBJ2-4; D might be TRBD1 (5 bases). The CDR3 consists of 16 residues. Trimming removed 2 bases at V and 1 base at J, with 12 bases between. CDR3 loop: CASSLRQGIAKNIQYF. The CDR3, as DNA: TGTGCCAGCAGTTTAAGGCAGGGCATCGCCAAAAACATTCAGTACTTC.

The genes are TRBV24-1 and TRBJ2-3; D call uncertain. This CDR3 is 12 amino acids long. V shed 1 base and J shed 10 bases, with 8 bases lying between them. CDR1 and CDR2 (germline): KGHDR, SFDVKD. CDR3 protein: CATSDLAGAQYF. DNA for the CDR3: TGTGCCACCAGTGATTTAGCTGGGGCGCAGTATTTT.

The J gene is TRBJ1-1, the V gene TRBV27, with D perhaps TRBD1 (6 bases). Between the trimmed V and J ends, which lost 2 bases and 1 base, there was a span of 11 bases. Germline V CDR1 and CDR2: MNHEY, SMNVEV (reference sequence). The CDR3 extends over 15 amino acids. CDR3 DNA: TGTGCCAGCAGTTTAGTGGGACACAGGAACACTGAAGCTTTCTTT. Translated: CASSLVGHRNTEAFF.

This chain links TRBV4-1 with TRBJ1-2; D is unresolved. The germline V gene encodes CDR1 MGHRA and CDR2 YSYEKL. The V and J ends lost 0 bases and 7 bases respectively, with 15 bases between them. This CDR3 is built from 15 residues. DNA for the CDR3: TGCGCCAGCAGCCAAGATCGGTCCGGTTTACTTGGCTACACCTTC. It specifies CASSQDRSGLLGYTF.

The chain recombines TRBV5-1 with TRBJ2-3, with 7 bases identical to TRBD2. The CDR3 covers 16 residues. The V gene's germline CDR1 is SGHRS and CDR2 YFSETQ. The trim removed 0 bases at V and 2 bases at J, leaving 6 bases unmatched. The CDR3 reads CASSLAERGPTDTQYF. The DNA for the CDR3 is TGCGCCAGCAGCTTGGCTGAGCGGGGACCCACAGATACGCAGTATTTT.

V is TRBV30 and J is TRBJ1-1, with 7 bases fitting TRBD1. Germline CDR1 is GTSNPN and CDR2 is SVGIG (reference sequence). V dropped 0 bases and J dropped 2; count of bases not matched to a gene: 9. This CDR3 has 16 amino acids. The CDR3 coding sequence is TGTGCCTGGAGTGTAATCTCGGGACAGATCAACACTGAAGCTTTCTTT. Its protein product is CAWSVISGQINTEAFF.

The V call is TRBV29-1, the J call TRBJ2-5, with D hard to call. Trimming took 0 bases from V and 2 from J, leaving 10 bases between them. CDR1 SQVTM and CDR2 ANQGSEA come from the germline V gene. The CDR3 has 14 residues. The CDR3 coding sequence is TGCAGCGTTGAAGATAAGCAGGAACAAGAGACCCAGTACTTC. It is translated as CSVEDKQEQETQYF. Based on the CDR3 plus reference TRBV29-1 and TRBJ2-5, the full variable domain is SAVISQKPSRDICQRGTSLTIQCQVDSQVTMMFWYRQQPGQSLTLIATANQGSEATYESGFVIDKFPISRPNLTFSTLTVSNMSPEDSSIYLCSVEDKQEQETQYFGPGTRLLVL.

The chain employs TRBV12-3 or TRBV12-4 and TRBJ1-2, with D maybe TRBD1 (5 bases). The CDR3 runs 11 residues. Trimming shortened V by 2 bases and J by 10 bases, and 8 bases separated the two germline ends. The CDR3: CASSLRGAYTF. The CDR3 DNA follows: TGTGCCAGCAGTTTAAGGGGCGCCTACACCTTC.

This sequence joins TRBV7-9 and TRBJ2-5, with TRBD2 matching 8 bases. The CDR3 covers 14 residues. From germline, CDR1 is SEHNR and CDR2 FQNEAQ (reference sequence). Unmatched junction bases numbered 5, after V lost 6 bases and J lost 2 bases. CDR3 DNA: TGTGCCAGCAGAAGCGGGGGCGAGCAAGAGACCCAGTACTTC. Its translation is CASRSGGEQETQYF. Supplemented by reference TRBV7-9 and TRBJ2-5, the full variable domain reads DTGVSQNPRHKITKRGQNVTFRCDPISEHNRLYWYRQTLGQGPEFLTYFQNEAQLEKSRLLSDRFSAERPKGSFSTLEIQRTEQGDSAMYLCASRSGGEQETQYFGPGTRLLVL.